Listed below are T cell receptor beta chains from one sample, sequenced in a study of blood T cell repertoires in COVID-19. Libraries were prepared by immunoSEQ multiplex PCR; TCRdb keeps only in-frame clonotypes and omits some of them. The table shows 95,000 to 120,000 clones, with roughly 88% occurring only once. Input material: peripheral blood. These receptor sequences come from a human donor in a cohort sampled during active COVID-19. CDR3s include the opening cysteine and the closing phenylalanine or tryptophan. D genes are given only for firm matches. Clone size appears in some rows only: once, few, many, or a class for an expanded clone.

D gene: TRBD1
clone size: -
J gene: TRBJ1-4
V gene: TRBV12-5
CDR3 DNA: TGTGCTAGTGGTTTTGGTGGGACAGTAGAAAAACTGTTTTTT
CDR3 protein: CASGFGGTVEKLFF

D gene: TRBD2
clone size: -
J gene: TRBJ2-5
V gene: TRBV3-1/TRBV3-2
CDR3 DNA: TGTGCCAGCAGCCAAGATCGTCGGGGGGAAGAGACCCAGTACTTC
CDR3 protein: CASSQDRRGEETQYF

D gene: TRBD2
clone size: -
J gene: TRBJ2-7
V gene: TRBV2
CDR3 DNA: TGTGCCAGCAGTGAAAGGGGTCAGACTAGCGGGAGGTTCTCCGAGCAGTACTTC
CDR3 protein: CASSERGQTSGRFSEQYF

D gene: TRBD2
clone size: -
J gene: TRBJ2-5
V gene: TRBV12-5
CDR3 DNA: TGTGCTAGTGGTTTGGTAATCAGCGGGAGGGGAGAGACCCAGTACTTC
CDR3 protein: CASGLVISGRGETQYF

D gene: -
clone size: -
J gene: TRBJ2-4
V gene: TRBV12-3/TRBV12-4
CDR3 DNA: TGTGCCAGCAGCGAGGGCAGCGGTAACATTCAGTACTTC
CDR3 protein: CASSEGSGNIQYF

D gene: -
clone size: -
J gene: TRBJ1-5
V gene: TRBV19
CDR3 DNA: TGTGCCAGTTCCTGGGACACCTATAGCAATCAGCCCCAGCATTTT
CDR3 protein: CASSWDTYSNQPQHF

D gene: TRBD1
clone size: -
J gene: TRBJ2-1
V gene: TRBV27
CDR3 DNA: TGTGCCAGCAGTTTATCTAACAGGGGCGCCTACAATGAGCAGTTCTTC
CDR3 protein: CASSLSNRGAYNEQFF

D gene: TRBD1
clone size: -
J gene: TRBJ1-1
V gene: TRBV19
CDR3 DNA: TGTGCCAGTAGGCCACCGGGACAGGGGGCCGCAGAAGCTTTCTTT
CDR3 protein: CASRPPGQGAAEAFF

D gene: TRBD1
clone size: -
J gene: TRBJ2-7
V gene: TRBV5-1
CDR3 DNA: TGCGCCAGCAGGAGGGACAGCCTCTACGAGCAGTACTTC
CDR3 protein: CASRRDSLYEQYF

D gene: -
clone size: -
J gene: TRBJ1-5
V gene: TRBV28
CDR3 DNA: TGTGCCAGCAGTTTGGCGCTGTTTACGGGGCCCCAGCATTTT
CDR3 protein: CASSLALFTGPQHF

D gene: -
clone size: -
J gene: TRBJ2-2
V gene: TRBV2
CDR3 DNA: TGTGCCAGCAACCCGAACCTCAGCGGCTCGAACACCGGGGAGCTGTTTTTT
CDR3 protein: CASNPNLSGSNTGELFF

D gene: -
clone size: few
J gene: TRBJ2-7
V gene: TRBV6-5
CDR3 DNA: TGTGCCAGCAGGAGAACTCTGACCTACGAGCAGTACTTC
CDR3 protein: CASRRTLTYEQYF

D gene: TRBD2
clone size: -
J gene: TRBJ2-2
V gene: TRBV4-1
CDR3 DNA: TGCGCCAGCAGGATTACTAGCGGGGGGTACACCGGGGAGCTGTTTTTT
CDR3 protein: CASRITSGGYTGELFF

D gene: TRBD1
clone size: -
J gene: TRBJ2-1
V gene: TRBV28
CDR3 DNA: TGTGCCAGCAGTGTCCCGGGACAGGGGTTCAATGAGCAGTTCTTC
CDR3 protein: CASSVPGQGFNEQFF

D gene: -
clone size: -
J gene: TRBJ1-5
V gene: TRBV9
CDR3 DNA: TGTGCCAGCAGCGTAGAAGGCAGGTCTCATCAGCCCCAGCATTTT
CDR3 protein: CASSVEGRSHQPQHF

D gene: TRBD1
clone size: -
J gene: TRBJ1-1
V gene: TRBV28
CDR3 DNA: TGTGCCAGCAGTTCTGGACAGGGGGGGTGGACTGAAGCTTTCTTT
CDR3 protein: CASSSGQGGWTEAFF

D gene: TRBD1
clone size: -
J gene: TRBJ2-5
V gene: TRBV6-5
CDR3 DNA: TGTGCCAGCAGTAAAACAGGGGGCCGGGAGACCCAGTACTTC
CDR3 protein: CASSKTGGRETQYF

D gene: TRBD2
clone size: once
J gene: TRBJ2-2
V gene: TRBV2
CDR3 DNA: TGTGCCAGCAGTTCTCCGGGACTAGCGGCAACCACCGGGGAGCTGTTTTTT
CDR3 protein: CASSSPGLAATTGELFF